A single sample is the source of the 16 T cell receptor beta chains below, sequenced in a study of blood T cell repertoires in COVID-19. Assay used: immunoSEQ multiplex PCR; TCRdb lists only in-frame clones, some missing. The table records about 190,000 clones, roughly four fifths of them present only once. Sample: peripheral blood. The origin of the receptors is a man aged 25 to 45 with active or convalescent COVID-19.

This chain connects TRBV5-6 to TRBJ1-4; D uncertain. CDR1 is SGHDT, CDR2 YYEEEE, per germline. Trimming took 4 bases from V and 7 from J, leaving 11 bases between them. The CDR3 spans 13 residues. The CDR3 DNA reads TGTGCCAGCAGCGGGGAGATGGGTGAAAAACTGTTTTTT. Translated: CASSGEMGEKLFF.

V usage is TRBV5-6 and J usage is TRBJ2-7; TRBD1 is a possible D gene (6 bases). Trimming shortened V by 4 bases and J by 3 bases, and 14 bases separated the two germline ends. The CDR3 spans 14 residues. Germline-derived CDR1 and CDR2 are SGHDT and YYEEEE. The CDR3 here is CASSPLDSYYEQYV. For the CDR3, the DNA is TGTGCCAGCAGCCCATTGGACAGTTACTACGAGCAGTACGTC.

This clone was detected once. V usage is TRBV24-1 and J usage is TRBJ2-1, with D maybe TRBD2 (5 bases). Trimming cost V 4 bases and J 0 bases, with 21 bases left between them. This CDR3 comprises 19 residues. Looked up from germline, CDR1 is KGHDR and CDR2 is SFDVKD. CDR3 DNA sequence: TGTGCCACCAGTGAGCCAACCCTACCGGGGTTAGGCTCCTACAATGAGCAGTTCTTC. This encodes CATSEPTLPGLGSYNEQFF.

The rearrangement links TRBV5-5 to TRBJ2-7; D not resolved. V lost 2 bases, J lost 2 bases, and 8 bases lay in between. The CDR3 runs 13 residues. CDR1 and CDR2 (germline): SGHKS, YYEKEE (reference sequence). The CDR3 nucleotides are TGTGCCAGCAGCTTCCGGCTAGCCTACGAGCAGTACTTC. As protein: CASSFRLAYEQYF.

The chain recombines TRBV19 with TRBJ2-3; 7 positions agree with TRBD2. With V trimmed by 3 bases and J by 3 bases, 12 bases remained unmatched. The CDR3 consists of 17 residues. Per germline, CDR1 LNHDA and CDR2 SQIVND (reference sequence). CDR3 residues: CASSMGHVGGSTDTQYF. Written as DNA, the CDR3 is TGTGCCAGTAGTATGGGCCACGTGGGCGGGAGTACAGATACGCAGTATTTT.

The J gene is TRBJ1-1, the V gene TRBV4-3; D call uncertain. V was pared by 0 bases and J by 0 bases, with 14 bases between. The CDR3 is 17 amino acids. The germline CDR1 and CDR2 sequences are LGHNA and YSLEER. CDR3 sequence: CASSQDVEVLMNTEAFF. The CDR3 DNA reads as TGCGCCAGCAGCCAAGATGTGGAGGTACTTATGAACACTGAAGCTTTCTTT.

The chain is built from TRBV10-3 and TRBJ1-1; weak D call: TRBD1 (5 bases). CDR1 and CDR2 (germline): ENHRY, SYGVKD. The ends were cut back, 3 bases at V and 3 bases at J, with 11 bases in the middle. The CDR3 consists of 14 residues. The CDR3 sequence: CAISDGGGYTEAFF. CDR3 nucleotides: TGTGCCATCAGTGATGGGGGAGGGTACACTGAAGCTTTCTTT.

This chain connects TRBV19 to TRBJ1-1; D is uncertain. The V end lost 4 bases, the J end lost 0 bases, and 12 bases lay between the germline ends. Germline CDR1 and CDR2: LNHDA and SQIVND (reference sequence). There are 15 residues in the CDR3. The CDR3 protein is CASSTPGPLNTEAFF. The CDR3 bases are TGTGCCAGTAGTACCCCGGGTCCGTTGAACACTGAAGCTTTCTTT.

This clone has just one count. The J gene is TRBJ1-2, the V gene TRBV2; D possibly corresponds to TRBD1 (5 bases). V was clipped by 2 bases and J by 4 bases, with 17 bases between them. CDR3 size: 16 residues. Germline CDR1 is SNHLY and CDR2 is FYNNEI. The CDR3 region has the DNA TGTGCCAGCAGTGAAACCCCAGGGATCAGCTTCTATGGCTACACCTTC. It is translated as CASSETPGISFYGYTF.

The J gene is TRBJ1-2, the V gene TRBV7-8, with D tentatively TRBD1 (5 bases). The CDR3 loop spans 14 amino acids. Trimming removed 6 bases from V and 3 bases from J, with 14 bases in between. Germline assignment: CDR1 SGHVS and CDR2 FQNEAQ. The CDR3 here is CASREGAGDYGYTF. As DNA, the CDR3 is TGTGCCAGCAGAGAAGGGGCGGGGGACTATGGCTACACCTTC.

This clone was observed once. The CDR3 reads CASSLGQNTGELFF. CDR3 nucleotides: TGTGCCAGCAGTTTGGGGCAAAACACCGGGGAGCTGTTTTTT. This chain joins TRBV28 and TRBJ2-2, with a tentative D call TRBD1 (5 bases). With 3 bases removed from V and 2 bases from J, the gap between germline ends came to 7 bases. CDR1 and CDR2 (germline): MDHEN, SYDVKM. The CDR3 is made up of 14 amino acids.

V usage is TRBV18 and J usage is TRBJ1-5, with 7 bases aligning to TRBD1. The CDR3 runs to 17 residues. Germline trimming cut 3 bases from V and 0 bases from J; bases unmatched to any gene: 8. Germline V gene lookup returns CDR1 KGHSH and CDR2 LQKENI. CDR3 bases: TGTGCCAGCTCACCCGACAGGGCCCCCAATAGCAATCAGCCCCAGCATTTT. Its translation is CASSPDRAPNSNQPQHF.

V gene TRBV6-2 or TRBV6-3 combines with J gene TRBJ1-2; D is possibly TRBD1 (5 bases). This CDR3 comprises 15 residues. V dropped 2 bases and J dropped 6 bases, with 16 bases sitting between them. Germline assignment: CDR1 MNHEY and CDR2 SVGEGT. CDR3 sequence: CASSYNDRPIDGYTF. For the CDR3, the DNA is TGTGCCAGCAGTTACAATGACAGACCCATTGATGGCTACACCTTC.

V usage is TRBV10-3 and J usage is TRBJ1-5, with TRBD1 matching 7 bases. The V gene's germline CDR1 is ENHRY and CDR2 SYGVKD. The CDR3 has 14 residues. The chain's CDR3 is CQAGTENSNQPQHF. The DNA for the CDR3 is TGTCAGGCGGGGACAGAAAATAGCAATCAGCCCCAGCATTTT.

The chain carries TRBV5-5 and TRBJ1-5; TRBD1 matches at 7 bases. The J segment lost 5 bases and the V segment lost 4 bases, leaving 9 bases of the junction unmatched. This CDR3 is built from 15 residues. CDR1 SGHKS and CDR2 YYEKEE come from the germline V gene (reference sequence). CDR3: CASSRGQLGDQPQHF. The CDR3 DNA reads TGTGCCAGCAGCCGGGGACAGCTGGGAGATCAGCCCCAGCATTTT. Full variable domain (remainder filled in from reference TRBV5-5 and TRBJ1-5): DAGVTQSPTHLIKTRGQQVTLRCSPISGHKSVSWYQQVLGQGPQFIFQYYEKEERGRGNFPDRFSARQFPNYSSELNVNALLLGDSALYLCASSRGQLGDQPQHFGDGTRLSIL.

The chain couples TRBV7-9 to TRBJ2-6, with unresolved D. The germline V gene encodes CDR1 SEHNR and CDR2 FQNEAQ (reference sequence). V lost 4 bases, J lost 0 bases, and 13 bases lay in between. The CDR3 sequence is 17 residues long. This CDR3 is CASSSPVAASGANVLTF. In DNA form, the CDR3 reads TGTGCCAGCAGCTCTCCTGTGGCGGCCTCTGGGGCCAACGTCCTGACTTTC. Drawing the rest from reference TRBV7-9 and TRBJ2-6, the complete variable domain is DTGVSQNPRHKITKRGQNVTFRCDPISEHNRLYWYRQTLGQGPEFLTYFQNEAQLEKSRLLSDRFSAERPKGSFSTLEIQRTEQGDSAMYLCASSSPVAASGANVLTFGAGSRLTVL.